The 20 T cell receptor beta chains below all came from one sample that was sequenced in a study of monozygotic twins with inflammatory bowel disease. TCRdb reprocessed the 5' RACE reads and reports one entry per CDR3 protein, with no DNA. Here the sample table reports around 380,000 distinct CDR3 sequences. The sequenced material came from blood. Every receptor here comes from a human donor with ulcerative colitis or Crohn's disease, or a healthy co-twin of an affected twin (not recorded which).

V gene TRBV20-1 combines with J gene TRBJ2-1; the TCRdb call, TRBD2, lacks DNA for checking. The V gene's germline CDR1 is DFQATT and CDR2 SNEGSKA (reference sequence). The CDR3 runs 16 residues. This CDR3 reads CSARDHRTSSKGEQFF.

The V call is TRBV11-1, the J call TRBJ2-3; TCRdb's D call, TRBD2, is unchecked because there is no DNA. Looked up from germline, CDR1 is SGHAT and CDR2 is FQDESV (reference sequence). This CDR3 contains 21 residues. CDR3: CASSLVPSGGFLRRISDTQYF. The full variable domain, in which reference TRBV11-1 and TRBJ2-3 provide the parts outside the CDR3, is EAEVAQSPRYKITEKSQAVAFWCDPISGHATLYWYRQILGQGPELLVQFQDESVVDDSQLPKDRFSAERLKGVDSTLKIQPAELGDSAMYLCASSLVPSGGFLRRISDTQYFGPGTRLTVL.

V gene TRBV6-2 or TRBV6-3 combines with J gene TRBJ2-1; lacking DNA, the TRBD2 call made by TCRdb goes unchecked. This CDR3 is 16 amino acids long. Germline V gene sequence: CDR1 MNHEY, CDR2 SVGEGT. This CDR3 is CASSTSGRPAYNEQFF.

V and J are TRBV3-1 and TRBJ1-6; the D gene TCRdb calls, TRBD1, cannot be checked with no DNA. Germline CDR1 reads LGHDT; CDR2 reads YNNKEL (reference sequence). This CDR3 has 14 residues. The CDR3 loop reads CASSNRQGRSPLHF.

The chain joins TRBV20-1 to TRBJ2-3. Looked up from germline, CDR1 is DFQATT and CDR2 is SNEGSKA (reference sequence). The CDR3 has 13 amino acids. CDR3 sequence: CSARSLAVDTQYF.

The J gene is TRBJ2-1, the V gene TRBV13; TCRdb's assignment of TRBD2 cannot be checked, as there is no DNA. Germline-derived CDR1 and CDR2 are PRHDT and FYEKMQ (reference sequence). The CDR3 length is 14 residues. This CDR3 is CASKSGGRHNEQFF.

The V and J genes are TRBV5-5 and TRBJ2-7; TCRdb's D call of TRBD1 is untestable without DNA. CDR1 and CDR2 (germline): SGHKS, YYEKEE (reference sequence). The CDR3 length is 15 residues. CDR3 sequence: CASSTAGTGSLEQYF.

This chain links TRBV20-1 with TRBJ2-3; TCRdb's D call of TRBD2 is untestable without DNA. Germline lookup yields CDR1 DFQATT and CDR2 SNEGSKA (reference sequence). The CDR3 consists of 14 residues. CDR3 in amino acids: CSARVAGYTDTQYF.

The chain combines TRBV12-3 or TRBV12-4 with TRBJ2-1; TCRdb calls TRBD2, which cannot be checked without DNA. The CDR3 has 17 amino acids. This CDR3 is CASSPRTSGSNYNEQFF.

The chain links TRBV6-1 to TRBJ1-2; TCRdb picks TRBD1, but there is no DNA to check that call. CDR1 and CDR2 (germline): MNHNS, SASEGT. The CDR3 loop spans 16 amino acids. The CDR3 protein is CASSEAPGIPNYGYTF.

The gene calls are TRBV12-3 or TRBV12-4 and TRBJ1-5. This CDR3 has 15 amino acids. CDR3 protein: CASSFQPANNQPQHF.

The chain joins TRBV20-1 to TRBJ1-5. CDR1 is DFQATT and CDR2 is SNEGSKA in the germline V gene (reference sequence). The CDR3 is made up of 13 amino acids. The CDR3 reads CSVRGVGNQPQHF.

The V and J genes are TRBV27 and TRBJ2-5. Per the germline V gene, CDR1 is MNHEY and CDR2 is SMNVEV (reference sequence). CDR3 length: 16 residues. The CDR3 region is CASRTSGVSISETQYF.

CDR3 loop: CASSYQYLATSGSSYEQYF. The chain is built from TRBV6-2 or TRBV6-3 and TRBJ2-7; TCRdb lists TRBD2, though no DNA is available to test this call. CDR3 size: 19 residues. CDR1 MNHEY and CDR2 SVGEGT come from the germline V gene.

The rearrangement links TRBV12-3 or TRBV12-4 to TRBJ1-5; the D call from TCRdb, TRBD1, cannot be confirmed without DNA. The length of the CDR3 is 16 residues. This CDR3 is CASSFTRTGRQEPQHF.

The chain uses TRBV7-9 and TRBJ1-1. The V gene's germline CDR1 is SEHNR and CDR2 FQNEAQ (reference sequence). The CDR3 runs to 15 residues. CDR3 sequence reads: CASSFGSSTGTEAFF. Variable domain in full (rest from reference TRBV7-9 and TRBJ1-1): DTGVSQNPRHKITKRGQNVTFRCDPISEHNRLYWYRQTLGQGPEFLTYFQNEAQLEKSRLLSDRFSAERPKGSFSTLEIQRTEQGDSAMYLCASSFGSSTGTEAFFGQGTRLTVV.

The chain joins TRBV18 to TRBJ2-1; TCRdb designates TRBD2, a call that cannot be tested without DNA. The CDR3 spans 16 residues. Germline V lookup: CDR1 KGHSH, CDR2 LQKENI. The CDR3 spells CASSPPLLAGYNEQFF.

The CDR3 reads CATGSQGGLDTQYF. This sequence joins TRBV24-1 and TRBJ2-3; TCRdb returns TRBD1, unconfirmable since there is no DNA. Germline CDR1 KGHDR, CDR2 SFDVKD. CDR3 length: 14 amino acids.

J is TRBJ2-5 and V is TRBV19; TCRdb selects TRBD1, and the lack of DNA leaves this call unchecked. The CDR3 is 17 amino acids. Germline-derived CDR1 and CDR2 are LNHDA and SQIVND (reference sequence). CDR3 amino acids: CASSLRPRGLLEETQYF.

The chain recombines TRBV6-1 with TRBJ1-4. CDR1 and CDR2 from the germline V gene are MNHNS and SASEGT. The CDR3 loop spans 14 amino acids. The CDR3 sequence is CASGAGGKWEKLFF.